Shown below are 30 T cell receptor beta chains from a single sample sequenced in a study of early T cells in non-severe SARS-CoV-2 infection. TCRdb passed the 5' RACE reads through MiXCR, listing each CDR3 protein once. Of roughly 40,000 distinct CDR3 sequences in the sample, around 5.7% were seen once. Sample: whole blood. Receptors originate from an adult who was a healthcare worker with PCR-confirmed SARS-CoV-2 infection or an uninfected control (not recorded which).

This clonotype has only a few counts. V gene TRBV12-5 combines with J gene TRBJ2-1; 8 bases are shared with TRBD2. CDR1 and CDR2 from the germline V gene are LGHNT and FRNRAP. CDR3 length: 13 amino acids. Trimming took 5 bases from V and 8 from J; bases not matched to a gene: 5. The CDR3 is CASGTGGAYEQFF. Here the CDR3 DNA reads TGTGCTAGTGGTACCGGGGGGGCCTATGAGCAGTTCTTC.

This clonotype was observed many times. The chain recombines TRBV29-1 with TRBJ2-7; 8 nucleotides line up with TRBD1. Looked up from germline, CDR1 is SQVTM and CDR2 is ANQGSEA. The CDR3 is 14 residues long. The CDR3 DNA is TGCAGTGCCTCGCCAGGACAGGGTTCCTACGAGCAGTACTTC. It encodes CSASPGQGSYEQYF.

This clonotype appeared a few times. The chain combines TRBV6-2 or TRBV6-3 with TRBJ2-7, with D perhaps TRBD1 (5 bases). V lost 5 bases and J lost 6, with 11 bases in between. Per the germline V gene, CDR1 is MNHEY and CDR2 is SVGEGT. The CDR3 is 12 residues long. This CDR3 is CASSPGYSEQYF. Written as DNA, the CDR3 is TGTGCCAGCAGTCCAGGGTATAGCGAGCAGTACTTC.

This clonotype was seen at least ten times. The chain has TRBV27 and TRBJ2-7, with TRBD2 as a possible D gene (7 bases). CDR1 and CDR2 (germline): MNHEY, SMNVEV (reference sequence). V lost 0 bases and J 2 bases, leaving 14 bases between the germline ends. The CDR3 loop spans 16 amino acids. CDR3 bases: TGTGCCAGCAGTTTATCCCCGGGGGGCTTGACCTACGAGCAGTACTTC. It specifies CASSLSPGGLTYEQYF.

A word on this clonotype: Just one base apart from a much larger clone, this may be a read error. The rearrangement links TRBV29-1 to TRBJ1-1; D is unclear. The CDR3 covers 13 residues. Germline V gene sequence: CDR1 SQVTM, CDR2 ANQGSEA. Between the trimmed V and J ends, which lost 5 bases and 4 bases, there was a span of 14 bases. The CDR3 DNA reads TGCAGCGTTCACCTCTCCCTCGGCACTGAAGCTTTCTTT. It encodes CSVHLSLGTEAFF.

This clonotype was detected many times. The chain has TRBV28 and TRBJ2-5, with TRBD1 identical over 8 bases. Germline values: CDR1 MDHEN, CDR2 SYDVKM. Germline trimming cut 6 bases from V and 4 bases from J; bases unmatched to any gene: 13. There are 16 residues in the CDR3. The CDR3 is CASSQGQGVWGETQYF. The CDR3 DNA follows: TGTGCCAGCAGCCAAGGACAGGGCGTGTGGGGAGAGACCCAGTACTTC.

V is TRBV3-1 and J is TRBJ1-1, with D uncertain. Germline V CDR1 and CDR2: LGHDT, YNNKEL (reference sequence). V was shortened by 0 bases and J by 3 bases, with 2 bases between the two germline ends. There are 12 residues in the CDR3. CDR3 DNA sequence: TGTGCCAGCAGCCAAGACTACACTGAAGCTTTCTTT. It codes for CASSQDYTEAFF.

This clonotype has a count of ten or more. The CDR3 coding sequence is TGTGCCATCAGTGAGAAGGCGGAAGACGGCTACACCTTC. It is translated as CAISEKAEDGYTF. V and J are TRBV10-3 and TRBJ1-2; D not resolved. This CDR3 has 13 amino acids. V shed 2 bases and J shed 8 bases, with 12 bases lying between them. The V gene's germline CDR1 is ENHRY and CDR2 SYGVKD.

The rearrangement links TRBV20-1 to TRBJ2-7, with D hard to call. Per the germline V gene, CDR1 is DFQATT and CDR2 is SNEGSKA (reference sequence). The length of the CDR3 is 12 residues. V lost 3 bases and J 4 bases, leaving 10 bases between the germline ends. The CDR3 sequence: CSARWEGYEQYF. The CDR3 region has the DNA TGCAGTGCTAGGTGGGAAGGGTACGAGCAGTACTTC.

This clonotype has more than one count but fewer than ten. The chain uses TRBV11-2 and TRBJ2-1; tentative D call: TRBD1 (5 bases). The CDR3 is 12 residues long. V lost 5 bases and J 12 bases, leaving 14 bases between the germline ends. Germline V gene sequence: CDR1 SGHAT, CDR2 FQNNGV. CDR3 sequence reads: CASSHDDSLQFF. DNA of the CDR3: TGTGCCAGCAGCCACGACGACAGCCTGCAGTTCTTC.

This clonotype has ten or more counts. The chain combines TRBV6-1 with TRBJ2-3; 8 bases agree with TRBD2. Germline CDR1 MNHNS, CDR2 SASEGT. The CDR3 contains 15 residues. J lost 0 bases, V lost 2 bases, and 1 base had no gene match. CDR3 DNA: TGTGCCAGCAGTGAACTAGCGGGTAGCACAGATACGCAGTATTTT. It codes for CASSELAGSTDTQYF.

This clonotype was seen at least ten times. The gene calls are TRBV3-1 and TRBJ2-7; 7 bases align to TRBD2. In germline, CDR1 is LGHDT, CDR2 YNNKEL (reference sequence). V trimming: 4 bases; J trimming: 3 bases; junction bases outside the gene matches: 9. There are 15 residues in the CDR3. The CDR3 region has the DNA TGTGCCAGCAGCCCAGGCGTGGGGGGGGACTACGAGCAGTACTTC. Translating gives CASSPGVGGDYEQYF.

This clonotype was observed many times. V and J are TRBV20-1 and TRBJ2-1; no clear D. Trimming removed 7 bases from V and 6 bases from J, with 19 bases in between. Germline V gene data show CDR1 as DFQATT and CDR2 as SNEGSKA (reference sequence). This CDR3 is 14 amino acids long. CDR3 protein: CSGVEMSLGNEQFF. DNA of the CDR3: TGCAGTGGGGTAGAAATGTCGTTAGGCAATGAGCAGTTCTTC.

The CDR3 DNA reads TGCAGCTCGACAGGGGGAACCGGGGAGCTGTTTTTT. Translating gives CSSTGGTGELFF. The chain recombines TRBV29-1 with TRBJ2-2; 9 bases are shared with TRBD1. CDR1 and CDR2 (germline): SQVTM, ANQGSEA. There are 12 residues in the CDR3. V lost 8 bases, J lost 5 bases, and 3 bases stayed unmatched.

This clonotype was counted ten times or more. CDR3 nucleotides: TGTGCCAGCAGCCAAGCCGCGAACACCGGGGAGCTGTTTTTT. Its translation: CASSQAANTGELFF. This rearrangement joins TRBV7-9 to TRBJ2-2, with D unclear. V lost 5 bases to trimming and J lost 0 bases, with 7 bases between them. This CDR3 is 14 amino acids long. CDR1 and CDR2 from the germline V gene are SEHNR and FQNEAQ (reference sequence).

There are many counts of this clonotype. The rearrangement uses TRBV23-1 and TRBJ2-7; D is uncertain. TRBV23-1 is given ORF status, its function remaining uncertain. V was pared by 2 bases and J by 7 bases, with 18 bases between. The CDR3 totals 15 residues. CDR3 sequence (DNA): TGCGCCAGCAGTCAAGCAAGGTGTGAAGAAAGAGAGCAGTACTTC. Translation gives CASSQARCEEREQYF.

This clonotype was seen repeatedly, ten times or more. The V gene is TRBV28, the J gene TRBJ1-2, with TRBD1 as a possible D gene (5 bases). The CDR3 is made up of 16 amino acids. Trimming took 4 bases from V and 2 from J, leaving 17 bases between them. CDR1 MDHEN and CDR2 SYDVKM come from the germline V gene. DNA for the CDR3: TGTGCCAGCAGTTCCGGGGACGTTACGGCGAACTATGGCTACACCTTC. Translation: CASSSGDVTANYGYTF.

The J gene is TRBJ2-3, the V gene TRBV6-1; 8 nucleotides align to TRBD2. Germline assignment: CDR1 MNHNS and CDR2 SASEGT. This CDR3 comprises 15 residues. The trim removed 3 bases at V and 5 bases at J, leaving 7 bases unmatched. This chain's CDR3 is CASSDIAGTGDTQYF. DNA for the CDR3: TGTGCCAGCAGTGACATAGCGGGGACGGGAGATACGCAGTATTTT.

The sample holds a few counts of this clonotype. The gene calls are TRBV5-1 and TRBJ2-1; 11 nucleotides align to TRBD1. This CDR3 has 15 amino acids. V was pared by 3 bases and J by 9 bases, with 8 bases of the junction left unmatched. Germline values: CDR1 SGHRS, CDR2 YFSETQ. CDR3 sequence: CASSSDRGLYFEQFF. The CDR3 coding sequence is TGCGCCAGCAGCTCGGACAGGGGGCTTTATTTTGAGCAGTTCTTC.

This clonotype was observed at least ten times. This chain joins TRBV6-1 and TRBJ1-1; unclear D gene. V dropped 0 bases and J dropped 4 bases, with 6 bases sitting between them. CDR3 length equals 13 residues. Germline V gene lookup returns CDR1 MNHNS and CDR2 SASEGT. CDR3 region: CASSEASVTEAFF. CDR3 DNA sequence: TGTGCCAGCAGTGAAGCGTCCGTCACTGAAGCTTTCTTT.

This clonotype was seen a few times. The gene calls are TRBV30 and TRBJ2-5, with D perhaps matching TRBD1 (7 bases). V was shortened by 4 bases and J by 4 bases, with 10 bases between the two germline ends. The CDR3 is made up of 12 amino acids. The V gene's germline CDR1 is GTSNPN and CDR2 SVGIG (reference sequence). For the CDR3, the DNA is TGTGCCTGGACAGGGGGAGGAGAGACCCAGTACTTC. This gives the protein CAWTGGGETQYF.

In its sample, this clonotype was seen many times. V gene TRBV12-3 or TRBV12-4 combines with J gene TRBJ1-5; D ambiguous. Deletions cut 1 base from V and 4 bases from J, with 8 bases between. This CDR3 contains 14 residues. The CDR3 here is CASSLGWENQPQHF. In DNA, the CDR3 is TGTGCCAGCAGTTTAGGCTGGGAAAATCAGCCCCAGCATTTT.

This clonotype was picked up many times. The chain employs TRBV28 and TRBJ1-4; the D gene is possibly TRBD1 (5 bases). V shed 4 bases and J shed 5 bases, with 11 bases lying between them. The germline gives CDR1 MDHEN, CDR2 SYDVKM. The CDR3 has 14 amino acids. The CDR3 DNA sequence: TGTGCCAGCAGTTCCGGGACGGTGAATGAAAAACTGTTTTTT. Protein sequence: CASSSGTVNEKLFF.

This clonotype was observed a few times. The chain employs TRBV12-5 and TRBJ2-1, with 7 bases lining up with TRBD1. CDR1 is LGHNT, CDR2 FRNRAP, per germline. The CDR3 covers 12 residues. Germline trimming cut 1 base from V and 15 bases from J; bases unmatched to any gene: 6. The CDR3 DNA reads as TGTGCTAGTGGTTTGGCCGGGACAGTGGGGTTCTTC. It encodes CASGLAGTVGFF. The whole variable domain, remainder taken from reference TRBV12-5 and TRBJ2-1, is DARVTQTPRHKVTEMGQEVTMRCQPILGHNTVFWYRQTMMQGLELLAYFRNRAPLDDSGMPKDRFSAEMPDATLATLKIQPSEPRDSAVYFCASGLAGTVGFFGPGTRLTVL.

CDR3 nucleotide sequence: TGCGCCAGCAGCTTGGGGGGGGGCCCCACGGATACGCAGTATTTT. This codes for CASSLGGGPTDTQYF. The chain couples TRBV5-1 to TRBJ2-3; possibly TRBD2 for D (7 bases). This CDR3 region has 15 residues. CDR1 is SGHRS and CDR2 is YFSETQ in the germline V gene. V was trimmed by 0 bases and J by 6 bases, leaving 14 bases between them.

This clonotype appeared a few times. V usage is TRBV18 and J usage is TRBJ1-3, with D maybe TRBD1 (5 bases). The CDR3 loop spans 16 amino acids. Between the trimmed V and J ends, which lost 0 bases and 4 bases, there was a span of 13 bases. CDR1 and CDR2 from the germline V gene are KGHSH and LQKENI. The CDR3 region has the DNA TGTGCCAGCTCACCACCGAATTCAGGACAAGGAAACACCATATATTTT. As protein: CASSPPNSGQGNTIYF.

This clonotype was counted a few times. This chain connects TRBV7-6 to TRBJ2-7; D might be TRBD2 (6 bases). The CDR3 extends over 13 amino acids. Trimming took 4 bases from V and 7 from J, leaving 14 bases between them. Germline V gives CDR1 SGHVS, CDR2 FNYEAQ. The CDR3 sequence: CASSSPSDREQYF. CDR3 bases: TGTGCCAGCAGCTCTCCTAGCGATAGGGAGCAGTACTTC.

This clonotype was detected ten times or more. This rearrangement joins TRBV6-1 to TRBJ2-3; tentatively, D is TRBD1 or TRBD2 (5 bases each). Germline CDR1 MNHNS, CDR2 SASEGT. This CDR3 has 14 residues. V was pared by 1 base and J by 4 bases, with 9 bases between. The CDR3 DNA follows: TGTGCCAGCAGTGAAGGGGACGAGTCAGATACGCAGTATTTT. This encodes CASSEGDESDTQYF.

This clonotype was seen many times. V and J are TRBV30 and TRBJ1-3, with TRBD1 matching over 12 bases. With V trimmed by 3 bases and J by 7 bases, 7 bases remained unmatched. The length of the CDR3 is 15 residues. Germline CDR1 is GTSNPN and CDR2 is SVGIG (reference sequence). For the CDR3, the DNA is TGTGCCTGGAGACCGCCGGGACAGGGGGCGAACACCATATATTTT. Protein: CAWRPPGQGANTIYF. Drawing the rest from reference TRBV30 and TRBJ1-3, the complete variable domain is SQTIHQWPATLVQPVGSPLSLECTVEGTSNPNLYWYRQAAGRGLQLLFYSVGIGQISSEVPQNLSASRPQDRQFILSSKKLLLSDSGFYLCAWRPPGQGANTIYFGEGSWLTVV.

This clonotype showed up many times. CDR3 nucleotide sequence: TGTGCCTGTGGGACAGGGCAACTTAACTATGGCTACACCTTC. As protein: CACGTGQLNYGYTF. This chain connects TRBV30 to TRBJ1-2; TRBD1 matches at 9 bases. Trimming cost V 6 bases and J 1 base; bases outside gene matches: 6. There are 14 residues in the CDR3. In germline, CDR1 is GTSNPN, CDR2 SVGIG (reference sequence). Filled out from reference TRBV30 and TRBJ1-2, the complete variable domain reads SQTIHQWPATLVQPVGSPLSLECTVEGTSNPNLYWYRQAAGRGLQLLFYSVGIGQISSEVPQNLSASRPQDRQFILSSKKLLLSDSGFYLCACGTGQLNYGYTFGSGTRLTVV.